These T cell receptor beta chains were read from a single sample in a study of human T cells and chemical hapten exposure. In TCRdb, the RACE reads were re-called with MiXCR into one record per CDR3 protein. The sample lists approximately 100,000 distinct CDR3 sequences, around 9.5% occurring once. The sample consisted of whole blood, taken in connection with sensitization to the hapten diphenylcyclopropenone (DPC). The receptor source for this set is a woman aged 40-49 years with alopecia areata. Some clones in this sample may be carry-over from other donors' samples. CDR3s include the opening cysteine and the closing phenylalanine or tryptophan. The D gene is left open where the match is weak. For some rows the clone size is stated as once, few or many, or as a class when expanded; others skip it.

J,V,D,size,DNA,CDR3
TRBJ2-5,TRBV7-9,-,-,TGTGCCAGCAGACCTCGGGGGACGTCCGGGGAGACCCAGTACTTC,CASRPRGTSGETQYF
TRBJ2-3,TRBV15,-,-,TGTGCCACCAGCATTAGAGTGGACCCTAGCACAGATACGCAGTATTTT,CATSIRVDPSTDTQYF
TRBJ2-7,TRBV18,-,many,TGTGCCAGCTCACCACTAGTAGGACACGAGCAGTACTTC,CASSPLVGHEQYF
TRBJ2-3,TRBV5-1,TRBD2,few,TGCGCCAGCAGCACCGGGACTAGCGGGGTCACAGATACGCAGTATTTT,CASSTGTSGVTDTQYF
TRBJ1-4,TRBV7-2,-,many,TGTGCCAGCAGCTCCAACATAGGAAACAATGAAAAACTGTTTTTT,CASSSNIGNNEKLFF
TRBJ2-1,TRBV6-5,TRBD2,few,TGTGCCAGCAGTTACTCCAATTGGGCGGGGGGTACCTACAATGAGCAGTTCTTC,CASSYSNWAGGTYNEQFF
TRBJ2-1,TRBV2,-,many,TGTGCCAGCGAAAAAGGCTACAATGAGCAGTTCTTC,CASEKGYNEQFF
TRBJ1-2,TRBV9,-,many,TGTGCCAGCAGCGAACAGGGAGACTATGGCTACACCTTC,CASSEQGDYGYTF
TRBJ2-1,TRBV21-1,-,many,TGTGCCAGCAGCAACGACGTGATGCCCCTCAGTTGTGTAGCGGGGGGGCCCGGTGAGCAGTTCTTC,CASSNDVMPLSCVAGGPGEQFF
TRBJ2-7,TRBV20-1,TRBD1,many,TGCAGTGCGAGACAGGGAACCCACGAGCAGTACTTC,CSARQGTHEQYF
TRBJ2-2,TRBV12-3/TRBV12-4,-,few,TGTGCCAGCAATGACTTCTTCACCGGGGAGCTGTTTTTT,CASNDFFTGELFF
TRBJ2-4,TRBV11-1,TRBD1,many,TGTGCCAGCAGCCCCGACAGGGGCGAGGAGTACTTC,CASSPDRGEEYF
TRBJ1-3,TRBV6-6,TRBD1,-,TGTGCCAGCAGTTTTCGGACAGGGGGGAACTCTGGAAACACCATATATTTT,CASSFRTGGNSGNTIYF
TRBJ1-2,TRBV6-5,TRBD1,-,TGTGCCAGCACCTCCCGTAACAGGGGCCTATATGGCTACACCTTC,CASTSRNRGLYGYTF
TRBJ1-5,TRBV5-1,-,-,TGCGCCAGCAGCTTGGGTTTTGAGACAGGCCGGGATCAGCCCCAGCATTTT,CASSLGFETGRDQPQHF
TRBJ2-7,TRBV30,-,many,TGTGCCTGGAGTTTGAGAAACGAGCAGTACTTC,CAWSLRNEQYF
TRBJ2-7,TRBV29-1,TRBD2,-,TGCAGCGTTTCCCGGCGGGGGGAGGGCGAGCAGTACTTC,CSVSRRGEGEQYF
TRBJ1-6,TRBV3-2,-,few,TGTGTACACCCAATTTGGATTTACCCTTCACCCCTCCACTTT,CVHPIWIYPSPLHF
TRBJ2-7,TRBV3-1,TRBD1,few,TGTGCCAGCAGCTTTCCAGGGGGCGAGGCGGGGCAGTACTTC,CASSFPGGEAGQYF
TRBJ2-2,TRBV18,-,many,TGTGCCAGCTCACCACCGGTCCAGACGATCACCGGGGAGCTGTTTTTT,CASSPPVQTITGELFF